This passage covers 29 T cell receptor beta chains from one sample sequenced in a study of T cell responses to AZD1222 COVID-19 vaccine. Some clones are missing from TCRdb's copy, which holds only in-frame ones; the method was immunoSEQ multiplex PCR. The sample consists of around 83,000 clones, about 92% of them appearing once. The sample in question was peripheral blood, obtained on day 0 of AZD1222 vaccination. The source is an adult in good health.

The chain combines TRBV4-1 with TRBJ1-6; unclear D gene. The V end lost 0 bases, the J end lost 0 bases, and 12 bases lay between the germline ends. Germline CDR1 is MGHRA and CDR2 is YSYEKL. The CDR3 consists of 18 residues. The CDR3 reads CASSQDTPRISYNSPLHF. The CDR3 region has the DNA TGCGCCAGCAGCCAAGATACCCCAAGGATCTCCTATAATTCACCCCTCCACTTT.

As DNA, the CDR3 is TGCAGCGTTGAAGATCAGACAGGCCATGAAGCTTTCTTT. Translated: CSVEDQTGHEAFF. This chain joins TRBV29-1 and TRBJ1-1; D is possibly TRBD1 (6 bases). CDR1 is SQVTM, CDR2 ANQGSEA, per germline. The V end was cut by 0 bases, the J end by 7 bases, with 12 bases between. The CDR3 is 13 residues long. Complete variable domain (other parts from reference TRBV29-1 and TRBJ1-1): SAVISQKPSRDICQRGTSLTIQCQVDSQVTMMFWYRQQPGQSLTLIATANQGSEATYESGFVIDKFPISRPNLTFSTLTVSNMSPEDSSIYLCSVEDQTGHEAFFGQGTRLTVV.

The V call is TRBV5-4, the J call TRBJ2-1; the match to TRBD2 covers 12 bases. This CDR3 is 17 amino acids long. CDR1 and CDR2 (germline): SGHNT, YYREEE (reference sequence). After removal of 4 bases from V and 9 bases from J, the junction contained 14 bases not matched to a gene. Here the CDR3 reads CASSPSPLAGGLSEQFF. For the CDR3, the DNA is TGTGCCAGCAGCCCCAGCCCGCTAGCGGGAGGGCTCTCTGAGCAGTTCTTC.

The CDR3, as DNA: TGTGCCAGCAGCTTAAGGCATGCTAGCACAGATACGCAGTATTTT. Translation: CASSLRHASTDTQYF. The V call is TRBV7-2, the J call TRBJ2-3; D is unresolved. Trimming took 2 bases from V and 0 from J, leaving 9 bases between them. CDR1 is SGHTA, CDR2 FQGNSA, per germline. The CDR3 contains 15 residues.

The chain combines TRBV30 with TRBJ2-2, with D tentatively TRBD2 (5 bases). There are 13 residues in the CDR3. V lost 1 base and J 5 bases, leaving 8 bases between the germline ends. CDR1 and CDR2 (germline): GTSNPN, SVGIG (reference sequence). Here the CDR3 DNA reads TGTGCCTGGAGTGCTAGCTGGACCGGGGAGCTGTTTTTT. It is translated as CAWSASWTGELFF.

V and J are TRBV19 and TRBJ2-4; 8 bases match TRBD2. The V gene end was trimmed by 6 bases and the J gene end by 0 bases; junction bases not matched to a gene: 7. The CDR3 loop spans 16 amino acids. CDR1 and CDR2 (germline): LNHDA, SQIVND (reference sequence). Here the CDR3 DNA reads TGTGCCAGTAGACCGAGACTAGCGCTAGCCAAAAACATTCAGTACTTC. This gives the protein CASRPRLALAKNIQYF.

The chain has TRBV10-3 and TRBJ1-5; 7 nucleotides match TRBD1. Germline V CDR1 and CDR2: ENHRY, SYGVKD. With 8 bases clipped from V and 1 base from J, the junction kept 2 bases outside the gene matches. CDR3 size: 13 residues. CDR3 nucleotide sequence: TGTGCCATCGGGGGACAGAGCAATCAGCCCCAGCATTTT. It translates to CAIGGQSNQPQHF.

The chain has TRBV2 and TRBJ2-1; D is undetermined. With 0 bases removed from V and 6 bases from J, the gap between germline ends came to 9 bases. The CDR3 runs to 14 residues. In germline, CDR1 is SNHLY, CDR2 FYNNEI. The CDR3 DNA reads TGTGCCAGCAGTGAAGCAAATAGTCCCAATGAGCAGTTCTTC. Translating gives CASSEANSPNEQFF.

The table lists this clone with a count of one. The chain links TRBV2 to TRBJ1-2, with 9 positions matching TRBD1. Per the germline V gene, CDR1 is SNHLY and CDR2 is FYNNEI. This CDR3 contains 14 residues. Germline trimming cut 5 bases from V and 2 bases from J; bases unmatched to any gene: 3. CDR3 amino acids: CASSTGGLNYGYTF. As DNA, the CDR3 is TGTGCCAGCAGTACAGGGGGCCTCAACTATGGCTACACCTTC.

The chain links TRBV2 to TRBJ2-7; D tentatively fits TRBD1 or TRBD2 (5 bases each). The CDR3 runs 13 residues. Trimming took 7 bases from V and 2 from J, leaving 12 bases between them. From germline, CDR1 is SNHLY and CDR2 FYNNEI. CDR3 protein: CASTRDGTYEQYF. For the CDR3, the DNA is TGTGCCAGCACCCGGGACGGGACCTACGAGCAGTACTTC.

The chain carries TRBV7-2 and TRBJ1-2; D call uncertain. Germline V CDR1 and CDR2: SGHTA, FQGNSA. The CDR3 extends over 12 amino acids. Trimming stripped 2 bases from V and 8 bases from J, with 9 bases between. CDR3 in DNA: TGTGCCAGCAGCTTACTGCAAGGAGGCTACACCTTC. Amino acid sequence: CASSLLQGGYTF.

The V gene is TRBV12-2, the J gene TRBJ2-1; the table's D call, TRBD1, was not checked against the DNA. TRBV12-2 is designated a pseudogene. The CDR3 runs 15 residues. CDR3 residues: CASRFRVDWGDEQFF. In nucleotides, the CDR3 is TGTGCAAGTCGCTTCAGGGTCGATTGGGGCGATGAGCAGTTCTTC.

The chain uses TRBV28 and TRBJ1-2; D might be TRBD1 (5 bases). The germline gives CDR1 MDHEN, CDR2 SYDVKM. The V end was cut by 7 bases, the J end by 8 bases, with 14 bases between. This CDR3 is 12 amino acids long. The CDR3 region has the DNA TGTGCCAGCACCCGAGGGGTAGGAGGCTACACCTTC. Encoded protein: CASTRGVGGYTF.

The chain links TRBV7-9 to TRBJ1-1; D not resolved. The CDR3 extends over 14 amino acids. Germline V gene lookup returns CDR1 SEHNR and CDR2 FQNEAQ (reference sequence). The ends were cut back, 1 base at V and 1 base at J, with 7 bases in the middle. Here the CDR3 reads CASSLVDTNTEAFF. CDR3 in DNA: TGTGCCAGCAGCTTAGTCGACACGAACACTGAAGCTTTCTTT.

The chain has TRBV7-8 and TRBJ2-1; TRBD2 matches 9 bases. Germline V gives CDR1 SGHVS, CDR2 FQNEAQ. The CDR3 sequence is 16 residues long. The J segment lost 7 bases and the V segment lost 0 bases, leaving 7 bases of the junction unmatched. CDR3: CASSLARSGSRNEQFF. The CDR3 DNA is TGTGCCAGCAGCTTAGCGCGTAGCGGGAGCAGGAATGAGCAGTTCTTC.

This clone appeared once. This chain connects TRBV7-9 to TRBJ2-6; D is undetermined. Germline V CDR1 and CDR2: SEHNR, FQNEAQ (reference sequence). Trimming removed 5 bases from V and 0 bases from J, with 14 bases in between. This CDR3 has 17 residues. The CDR3 sequence is CASSHRMSFSGANVLTF. The CDR3 DNA is TGTGCCAGCAGCCATAGGATGTCCTTCTCTGGGGCCAACGTCCTGACTTTC.

CDR3 DNA: TGTGCCAGCAGTTACAGCGAGAGAAAGTCCGGGGAGCTGTTTTTT. It is translated as CASSYSERKSGELFF. This sequence joins TRBV6-5 and TRBJ2-2; D gene ambiguous. With 2 bases removed from V and 6 bases from J, the gap between germline ends came to 13 bases. In germline, CDR1 is MNHEY, CDR2 SVGAGI. There are 15 residues in the CDR3.

V is TRBV7-3 and J is TRBJ1-6, with D maybe TRBD1 (5 bases). Trimming removed 2 bases at V and 10 bases at J, with 18 bases between. Germline V gene lookup returns CDR1 SGHTA and CDR2 FQGTGA. The CDR3 contains 16 residues. CDR3 loop: CASSLGRVTDGSPLHF. CDR3 sequence (DNA): TGTGCCAGCAGCTTAGGCAGGGTAACCGACGGCTCACCCCTCCACTTT.

The V call is TRBV29-1, the J call TRBJ2-7; 7 nucleotides line up with TRBD2. Trimming cost V 3 bases and J 4 bases; bases outside gene matches: 9. CDR3 length: 14 residues. Looked up from germline, CDR1 is SQVTM and CDR2 is ANQGSEA. The CDR3 is CSVDFPGGPYEQYF. As DNA, the CDR3 is TGCAGCGTTGATTTCCCGGGAGGTCCTTACGAGCAGTACTTC.

The CDR3 here is CASSHSRDKNNEQFF. CDR3 DNA sequence: TGTGCCAGCAGCCACTCCCGGGACAAAAACAATGAGCAGTTCTTC. This sequence joins TRBV3-1 (or the pseudogene TRBV3-2) and TRBJ2-1; perhaps TRBD1 as D (6 bases). The CDR3 sequence is 15 residues long. From germline, CDR1 is LGHDT and CDR2 YNNKEL (reference sequence). Deletions cut 3 bases from V and 5 bases from J, with 14 bases between.

J is TRBJ1-5 and V is TRBV3-1 (or the pseudogene TRBV3-2); no clear D gene. V lost 4 bases and J 0 bases, leaving 13 bases between the germline ends. The germline V gene has CDR1 LGHDT and CDR2 YNNKEL (reference sequence). CDR3 length equals 16 residues. CDR3 DNA sequence: TGTGCCAGCAGCCCCTCGGGAGGCAATAGCAATCAGCCCCAGCATTTT. Translation gives CASSPSGGNSNQPQHF.

The rearrangement joins TRBV7-2 to TRBJ2-3; 9 bases are shared with TRBD2. Looked up from germline, CDR1 is SGHTA and CDR2 is FQGNSA. The CDR3 sequence is 14 residues long. V lost 4 bases, J lost 2 bases, and 1 base stayed unmatched. Written as DNA, the CDR3 is TGTGCCAGCAGCTCTAGCGGGGCCACAGATACGCAGTATTTT. This encodes CASSSSGATDTQYF. The full variable domain, completed using reference TRBV7-2 and TRBJ2-3, is GAGVSQSPSNKVTEKGKDVELRCDPISGHTALYWYRQSLGQGLEFLIYFQGNSAPDKSGLPSDRFSAERTGGSVSTLTIQRTQQEDSAVYLCASSSSGATDTQYFGPGTRLTVL.

The sample holds one count of this clone. The chain recombines TRBV29-1 with TRBJ1-1; TRBD1 aligns across 8 bases. Germline CDR1 reads SQVTM; CDR2 reads ANQGSEA. This CDR3 contains 13 residues. V gave up 1 base and J gave up 7 bases; unmatched junction bases: 5. The chain's CDR3 is CSVEARQGSEAFF. The CDR3, as DNA: TGCAGCGTTGAAGCCCGACAGGGGAGTGAAGCTTTCTTT.

The chain has TRBV21-1 and TRBJ2-7. TRBV21-1 is classified as a pseudogene. The CDR3 runs to 12 residues. The CDR3 reads CASSTLAYEQYF. The CDR3 DNA reads TGTGCCAGCAGCACCTTGGCCTACGAGCAGTACTTC.

Only one count was recorded for this clone. V usage is TRBV7-8 and J usage is TRBJ1-5; unclear D gene. The CDR3 is 14 residues long. Trimming stripped 3 bases from V and 4 bases from J, with 10 bases between. CDR1 and CDR2 (germline): SGHVS, FQNEAQ. The CDR3 sequence is CASSLSFPNQPQHF. The CDR3 nucleotides are TGTGCCAGCAGCTTGTCCTTCCCTAATCAGCCCCAGCATTTT.

The rearrangement links TRBV5-5 to TRBJ1-4; 7 bases are a match to TRBD1. J was trimmed by 7 bases and V by 1 base; bases with no gene match: 4. Germline-derived CDR1 and CDR2 are SGHKS and YYEKEE (reference sequence). This CDR3 contains 14 residues. Here the CDR3 DNA reads TGTGCCAGCAGCTTGAAGGGGGCCCTTGAAAAACTGTTTTTT. Its translation is CASSLKGALEKLFF.

The chain joins TRBV7-2 to TRBJ1-5; tentatively, D is TRBD1 (6 bases). The CDR3 totals 14 residues. V lost 3 bases, J lost 4 bases, and 10 bases lay in between. Per the germline V gene, CDR1 is SGHTA and CDR2 is FQGNSA. The CDR3 sequence: CASSFTTGNQPQHF. The CDR3 DNA reads as TGTGCCAGCAGCTTTACCACAGGGAATCAGCCCCAGCATTTT.

The rearrangement uses TRBV27 and TRBJ2-1; 8 nucleotides align to TRBD1. The CDR3 spans 15 residues. J lost 9 bases, V lost 6 bases, and 13 bases had no gene match. CDR1 and CDR2 from the germline V gene are MNHEY and SMNVEV (reference sequence). CDR3 loop: CASSHNKDRVGEQFF. The CDR3 DNA sequence: TGTGCCAGCAGCCACAATAAGGACAGGGTGGGTGAGCAGTTCTTC.

This clone turned up a few times. This chain joins TRBV7-2 and TRBJ2-1; TRBD1 matches at 10 bases. The CDR3 totals 16 residues. V was clipped by 5 bases and J by 8 bases; unmatched bases: 12. The V gene's germline CDR1 is SGHTA and CDR2 FQGNSA. CDR3 nucleotide sequence: TGTGCCAGCAGCAATCCCGGGACAGGGGCGCATTATGAGCAGTTCTTC. Protein sequence: CASSNPGTGAHYEQFF.